This TCR beta chain emerged from a study of blood T cell repertoires in COVID-19. Study background: Both acute and convalescent COVID-19 samples were obtained from the United States, Italy and Spain. PBMCs, B-cell-depleted T cells, or T cells provided the cDNA or gDNA that made up the material.

The CDR3 length is 14 residues. The germline CDR1 and CDR2 sequences are SGHNT and YENEEA. V lost 4 bases to trimming and J lost 6 bases, with 14 bases between them. Original data processing: Amplifying reference gene primers gave estimates of nucleated cell counts. Sequencing was performed with immunoSEQ multiplex PCR; in TCRdb, only in-frame clones are kept and a portion is missing. The V and J calls and clone size were taken over from that table, and D and trimming were inferred from the DNA. Of around 70,000 clones in the sample, more than 80% were seen once. Specimen: peripheral blood. The chain couples TRBV11-3 to TRBJ2-3, with D perhaps matching TRBD2 (5 bases). The clonotype comes from a woman of 80 years or more with active or convalescent COVID-19. The CDR3 reads CASSSRATRDTQYF. The DNA for the CDR3 is TGTGCCAGCAGCTCCCGGGCCACTAGGGATACGCAGTATTTT.